These 12 T cell receptor beta chains came from one sample sequenced in a study of T-cell memory formation after mild COVID-19. Each CDR3 protein gets one entry after TCRdb re-called the 5' RACE reads with MiXCR. The sample consists of about 110,000 distinct CDR3 sequences, 13% to 15% of them appearing once. Sample: PBMCs or a T cell subset sorted from them (not recorded which). Every receptor here comes from a man between 18 and 35 years old who had mild COVID-19 (a few samples of this study predate the infection). Cell type and time point are not known.

The V call is TRBV15, the J call TRBJ2-5; unclear D gene. Germline CDR1 reads LNHNV; CDR2 reads YYDKDF (reference sequence). V was clipped by 0 bases and J by 5 bases, with 16 bases between them. This CDR3 has 16 amino acids. CDR3 loop: CATSRENYPRPETQYF. The CDR3 DNA follows: TGTGCCACCAGCAGAGAAAATTACCCAAGACCGGAGACCCAGTACTTC.

This rearrangement joins TRBV6-2 or TRBV6-3 to TRBJ1-4; 7 bases map to TRBD1. Germline V gene sequence: CDR1 MNHEY, CDR2 SVGEGT. This CDR3 region has 17 residues. After removal of 2 bases from V and 5 bases from J, the junction contained 11 bases not matched to a gene. The CDR3 spells CASSYPTGDRKNEKLFF. The CDR3 nucleotides read TGTGCCAGCAGTTACCCGACGGGGGACAGAAAGAATGAAAAACTGTTTTTT.

This clonotype showed up just once. The V gene is TRBV7-9, the J gene TRBJ1-2; D is uncertain. The V end lost 6 bases, the J end lost 8 bases, and 7 bases lay between the germline ends. The CDR3 runs to 10 residues. The germline V gene has CDR1 SEHNR and CDR2 FQNEAQ (reference sequence). CDR3 in DNA: TGTGCCAGCAGTATTGGGGGCTACACCTTC. Translated, it gives CASSIGGYTF.

J is TRBJ2-7 and V is TRBV6-2 or TRBV6-3; TRBD2 is a possible D gene (5 bases). V lost 7 bases, J lost 3 bases, and 13 bases lay in between. The length of the CDR3 is 13 residues. Germline V gene sequence: CDR1 MNHEY, CDR2 SVGEGT. The CDR3 DNA sequence: TGTGCCAGCACGTCCCGGGGTGGCTACGAGCAGTACTTC. This gives the protein CASTSRGGYEQYF.

This clonotype was counted only a few times. The chain combines TRBV4-1 with TRBJ2-7; D is perhaps TRBD2 (5 bases). This CDR3 comprises 16 residues. CDR1 is MGHRA and CDR2 is YSYEKL in the germline V gene. The V end lost 1 base, the J end lost 3 bases, and 16 bases lay between the germline ends. In DNA, the CDR3 is TGCGCCAGCAGCCAAGTGCTGGGAGAAGTAGGCTACGAGCAGTACGTC. This encodes CASSQVLGEVGYEQYV.

The chain employs TRBV27 and TRBJ2-3, with TRBD2 matching 12 bases. The germline CDR1 and CDR2 sequences are MNHEY and SMNVEV (reference sequence). There are 16 residues in the CDR3. V gave up 4 bases and J gave up 2 bases; unmatched junction bases: 4. CDR3 DNA: TGTGCCAGCAGTTCAGGACTAGCGGGGACCACAGATACGCAGTATTTT. The encoded protein is CASSSGLAGTTDTQYF.

This chain connects TRBV6-5 to TRBJ2-6, with 10 bases identical to TRBD1. With V trimmed by 10 bases and J by 0 bases, 18 bases remained unmatched. Germline V gene data show CDR1 as MNHEY and CDR2 as SVGAGI. The CDR3 is 20 residues long. CDR3 in amino acids: CATETSYRDRGYSGANVLTF. DNA for the CDR3: TGTGCCACCGAAACGAGTTACCGGGACAGGGGATACTCTGGGGCCAACGTCCTGACTTTC.

This clonotype was picked up a small number of times. The chain carries TRBV7-2 and TRBJ2-2, with TRBD2 matching 12 bases. V dropped 4 bases and J dropped 2; count of bases not matched to a gene: 5. This CDR3 is 17 amino acids long. Germline CDR1 reads SGHTA; CDR2 reads FQGNSA. CDR3 bases: TGTGCCAGCAGCTACCCTAGCGGGGGGGCTAACACCGGGGAGCTGTTTTTT. It is translated as CASSYPSGGANTGELFF.

This clonotype has a handful of counts. The chain has TRBV4-1 and TRBJ2-2; D is uncertain. This CDR3 is 15 amino acids long. Germline lookup yields CDR1 MGHRA and CDR2 YSYEKL. Trimming took off 1 base at V and 6 bases at J, with 12 bases between the two ends. The CDR3 sequence is CASSQGTPGPGELFF. CDR3 bases: TGCGCCAGCAGCCAAGGAACTCCGGGTCCCGGGGAGCTGTTTTTT.

V and J are TRBV6-5 and TRBJ1-2, with D hard to call. Trimming took 0 bases from V and 8 from J, leaving 10 bases between them. Germline lookup yields CDR1 MNHEY and CDR2 SVGAGI. The CDR3 extends over 13 amino acids. The CDR3 nucleotides read TGTGCCAGCAGTTACTCCCTGGAAGCGGGCTACACCTTC. Translated, it gives CASSYSLEAGYTF.

CDR3 protein: CASSPDRARANVLTF. The CDR3 DNA reads as TGTGCCAGCAGCCCCGACAGGGCTCGGGCCAACGTCCTGACTTTC. This rearrangement joins TRBV5-6 to TRBJ2-6; 7 bases agree with TRBD1. This CDR3 is built from 15 residues. Losses at the gene ends were 4 bases for V and 5 bases for J; bases not matched to a gene: 6. Germline V gene lookup returns CDR1 SGHDT and CDR2 YYEEEE.

In this sample, this clonotype turned up a few times. The chain has TRBV9 and TRBJ2-6; D ambiguous. The germline V gene has CDR1 SGDLS and CDR2 YYNGEE. Trimming took 0 bases from V and 0 from J, leaving 10 bases between them. This CDR3 contains 17 residues. CDR3 sequence: CASSVDFAISGANVLTF. CDR3 bases: TGTGCCAGCAGCGTAGACTTCGCTATCTCTGGGGCCAACGTCCTGACTTTC. The full variable domain, with the rest looked up from reference TRBV9 and TRBJ2-6, is DSGVTQTPKHLITATGQRVTLRCSPRSGDLSVYWYQQSLDQGLQFLIQYYNGEERAKGNILERFSAQQFPDLHSELNLSSLELGDSALYFCASSVDFAISGANVLTFGAGSRLTVL.